This is a list of T cell receptor beta chains from one sample in a study of blood T cell repertoires in COVID-19. The method was immunoSEQ multiplex PCR; TCRdb's version includes in-frame clones alone and lacks a portion of them. The sample consists of roughly 300,000 clones, roughly 82% of them appearing once. Sequencing was carried out using peripheral blood. The receptors were gathered from a woman aged 45 to 65 with acute or convalescent COVID-19. CDR3s include the opening cysteine and the closing phenylalanine or tryptophan. Fields, in order: clone size, V gene, J gene, D gene, CDR3 protein, CDR3 DNA. The D gene is left open where the match is weak. Size values are once, few and many counts, or a class for expanded clones, and some rows have none.

clone_size: NA
v_call: TRBV7-6
j_call: TRBJ2-1
d_call: TRBD2
cdr3_aa: CASSLASGRNNYNEQFF
cdr3_nt: TGTGCCAGCAGCTTAGCTAGCGGGAGGAACAATTACAATGAGCAGTTCTTC

clone_size: NA
v_call: TRBV12-3/TRBV12-4
j_call: TRBJ2-7
d_call: TRBD2
cdr3_aa: CASRVAGANEQYF
cdr3_nt: TGTGCCAGCAGGGTAGCGGGAGCAAACGAGCAGTACTTC

clone_size: NA
v_call: TRBV19
j_call: TRBJ2-3
d_call: TRBD2
cdr3_aa: CASSIGTNRDTQYF
cdr3_nt: TGTGCCAGTAGTATTGGGACTAATCGAGATACGCAGTATTTT

clone_size: once
v_call: TRBV19
j_call: TRBJ2-3
d_call: NA
cdr3_aa: CASTGLYSTDTQYF
cdr3_nt: TGTGCCAGTACCGGACTCTATAGCACAGATACGCAGTATTTT

clone_size: NA
v_call: TRBV4-1
j_call: TRBJ1-4
d_call: TRBD1
cdr3_aa: CASSQGDRGFLEKLFF
cdr3_nt: TGCGCCAGCAGCCAAGGGGACAGGGGATTCCTTGAAAAACTGTTTTTT

clone_size: NA
v_call: TRBV2
j_call: TRBJ1-4
d_call: NA
cdr3_aa: CASGRGGTNEKLFF
cdr3_nt: TGTGCCAGTGGTCGAGGGGGTACTAATGAAAAACTGTTTTTT

clone_size: NA
v_call: TRBV5-1
j_call: TRBJ2-3
d_call: TRBD2
cdr3_aa: CASSLHSSGGNTDTQYF
cdr3_nt: TGCGCCAGCAGCTTGCATTCTAGCGGGGGAAACACAGATACGCAGTATTTT

clone_size: NA
v_call: TRBV12-3/TRBV12-4
j_call: TRBJ2-1
d_call: NA
cdr3_aa: CASSQLGNNEQFF
cdr3_nt: TGTGCCAGCAGCCAACTAGGAAATAATGAGCAGTTCTTC

clone_size: NA
v_call: TRBV27
j_call: TRBJ1-2
d_call: TRBD1
cdr3_aa: CASSLDRVSSYGYTF
cdr3_nt: TGTGCCAGCAGTTTGGACAGGGTTTCATCCTATGGCTACACCTTC

clone_size: NA
v_call: TRBV19
j_call: TRBJ1-1
d_call: NA
cdr3_aa: CASSIGRGNTEAFF
cdr3_nt: TGTGCCAGTAGTATTGGTCGGGGAAACACTGAAGCTTTCTTT

clone_size: NA
v_call: TRBV19
j_call: TRBJ2-7
d_call: TRBD1
cdr3_aa: CATSDRGYEQYF
cdr3_nt: TGTGCCACCTCGGACAGGGGGTACGAGCAGTACTTC

clone_size: NA
v_call: TRBV7-3
j_call: TRBJ2-1
d_call: NA
cdr3_aa: CASSTRRGAGEQFF
cdr3_nt: TGTGCCAGCAGCACTAGGCGAGGGGCGGGGGAGCAGTTCTTC

clone_size: NA
v_call: TRBV5-5
j_call: TRBJ2-5
d_call: NA
cdr3_aa: CASSLEPIGGPGAQYF
cdr3_nt: TGTGCCAGCAGCTTGGAACCAATCGGGGGGCCGGGGGCCCAGTACTTC

clone_size: NA
v_call: TRBV28
j_call: TRBJ1-5
d_call: NA
cdr3_aa: CASRGMGDSLQPQHF
cdr3_nt: TGTGCCAGCAGGGGGATGGGTGACAGTCTTCAGCCCCAGCATTTT

clone_size: NA
v_call: TRBV6-5
j_call: TRBJ2-7
d_call: NA
cdr3_aa: CASRKDGYEQYF
cdr3_nt: TGTGCCAGCAGGAAAGACGGGTACGAGCAGTACTTC

clone_size: NA
v_call: TRBV27
j_call: TRBJ2-3
d_call: TRBD2
cdr3_aa: CASSLTGGLRTDTQYF
cdr3_nt: TGTGCCAGCAGTTTAACGGGAGGGCTTCGCACAGATACGCAGTATTTT

clone_size: NA
v_call: TRBV5-4
j_call: TRBJ2-5
d_call: TRBD2
cdr3_aa: CASSFGGSETQYF
cdr3_nt: TGTGCCAGCAGCTTCGGGGGGAGCGAGACCCAGTACTTC

clone_size: NA
v_call: TRBV19
j_call: TRBJ2-7
d_call: NA
cdr3_aa: CASKPAGQTYEQYF
cdr3_nt: TGTGCCAGTAAGCCGGCAGGGCAAACCTACGAGCAGTACTTC

clone_size: NA
v_call: TRBV7-8
j_call: TRBJ2-7
d_call: NA
cdr3_aa: CASSLGAGSVEQYF
cdr3_nt: TGTGCCAGCAGCTTAGGGGCGGGATCGGTCGAGCAGTACTTC